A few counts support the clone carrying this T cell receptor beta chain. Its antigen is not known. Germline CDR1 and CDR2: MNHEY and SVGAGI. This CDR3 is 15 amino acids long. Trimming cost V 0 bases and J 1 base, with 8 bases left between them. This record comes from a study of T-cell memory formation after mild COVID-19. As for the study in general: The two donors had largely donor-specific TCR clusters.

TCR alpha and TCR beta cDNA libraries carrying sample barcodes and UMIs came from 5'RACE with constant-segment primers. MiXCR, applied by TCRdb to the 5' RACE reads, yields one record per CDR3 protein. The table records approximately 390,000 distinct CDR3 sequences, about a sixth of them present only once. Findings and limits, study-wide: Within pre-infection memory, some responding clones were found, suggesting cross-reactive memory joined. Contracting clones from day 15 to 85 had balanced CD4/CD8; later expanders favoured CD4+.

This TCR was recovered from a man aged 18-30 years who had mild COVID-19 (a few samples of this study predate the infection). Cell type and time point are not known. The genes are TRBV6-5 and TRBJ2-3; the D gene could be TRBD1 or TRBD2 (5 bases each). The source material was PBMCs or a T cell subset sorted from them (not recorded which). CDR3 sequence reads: CASSYSGAGTDTQYF. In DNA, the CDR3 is TGTGCCAGCAGTTACTCCGGGGCCGGCACAGATACGCAGTATTTT.